This T cell receptor beta chain came from a study of blood T cell repertoires in COVID-19. The wider study: The samples span acute and convalescent COVID-19 from the United States, Italy and Spain. From T cells, B-cell-depleted T cells, or PBMCs came the material, which was cDNA or gDNA.

Germline V gives CDR1 MNHEY, CDR2 SMNVEV (reference sequence). CDR3 size: 15 residues. V gave up 2 bases and J gave up 6 bases; unmatched junction bases: 6. Original analysis: The authors estimated nucleated cell counts from reference gene primer amplification. Sequencing was performed with immunoSEQ multiplex PCR; in TCRdb, only in-frame clones are kept and a portion is missing. V and J calls and clone size are copied from that table; D and trimming were computed from the DNA. This table has about 300,000 clones, 80% to 90% appearing once. The sequenced material came from peripheral blood. The chain uses TRBV27 and TRBJ1-2; TRBD1 aligns across 10 bases. This TCR was sampled from a woman between 50 and 59 years old who had recovered from COVID-19. This CDR3 is CASSLKGQGSNGYTF. CDR3 in DNA: TGTGCCAGCAGTTTAAAGGGACAGGGGTCCAATGGCTACACCTTC.